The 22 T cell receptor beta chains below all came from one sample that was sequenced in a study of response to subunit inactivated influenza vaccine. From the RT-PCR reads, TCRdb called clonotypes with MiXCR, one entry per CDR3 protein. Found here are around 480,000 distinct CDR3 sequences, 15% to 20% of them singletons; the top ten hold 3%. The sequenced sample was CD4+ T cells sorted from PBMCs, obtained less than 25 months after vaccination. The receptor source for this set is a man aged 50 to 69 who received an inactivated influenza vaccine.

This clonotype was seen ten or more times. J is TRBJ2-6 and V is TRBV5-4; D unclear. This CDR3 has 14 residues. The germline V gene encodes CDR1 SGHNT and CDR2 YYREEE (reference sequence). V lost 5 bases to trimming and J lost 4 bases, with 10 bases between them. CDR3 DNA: TGTGCCAGCAGATCCCCTGGGGGGGCCAACGTCCTGACTTTC. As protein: CASRSPGGANVLTF.

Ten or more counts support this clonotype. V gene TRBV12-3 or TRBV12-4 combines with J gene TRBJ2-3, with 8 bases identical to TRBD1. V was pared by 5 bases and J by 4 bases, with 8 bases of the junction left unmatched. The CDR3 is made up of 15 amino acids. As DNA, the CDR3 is TGTGCCAGCAGTCGAACAGGACAGGGCCCAGATACGCAGTATTTT. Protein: CASSRTGQGPDTQYF.

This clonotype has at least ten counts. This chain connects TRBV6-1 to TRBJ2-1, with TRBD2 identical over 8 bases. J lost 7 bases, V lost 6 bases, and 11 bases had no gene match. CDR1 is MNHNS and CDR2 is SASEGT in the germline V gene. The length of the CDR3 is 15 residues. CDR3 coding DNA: TGTGCCAGCAGACCCAGCGGGGGAACCGGTAATGAGCAGTTCTTC. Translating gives CASRPSGGTGNEQFF.

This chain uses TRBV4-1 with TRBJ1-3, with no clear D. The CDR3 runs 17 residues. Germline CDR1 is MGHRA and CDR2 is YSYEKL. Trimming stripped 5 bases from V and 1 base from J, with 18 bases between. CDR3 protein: CASSNQMTTGSGNTIYF. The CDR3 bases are TGCGCCAGCAGCAACCAAATGACAACGGGATCTGGAAACACCATATATTTT.

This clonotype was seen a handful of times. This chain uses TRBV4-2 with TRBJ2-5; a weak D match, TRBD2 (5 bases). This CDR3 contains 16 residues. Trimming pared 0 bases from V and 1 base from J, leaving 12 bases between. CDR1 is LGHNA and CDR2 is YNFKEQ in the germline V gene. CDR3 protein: CASSQDLAYSQETQYF. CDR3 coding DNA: TGTGCCAGCAGCCAAGATCTAGCCTATTCCCAAGAGACCCAGTACTTC.

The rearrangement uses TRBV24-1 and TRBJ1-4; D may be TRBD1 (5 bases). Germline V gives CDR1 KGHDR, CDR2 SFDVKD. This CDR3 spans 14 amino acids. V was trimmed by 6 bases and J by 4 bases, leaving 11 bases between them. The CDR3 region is CATSRGARNEKLFF. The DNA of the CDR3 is TGTGCCACCAGTCGAGGGGCCCGTAATGAAAAACTGTTTTTT.

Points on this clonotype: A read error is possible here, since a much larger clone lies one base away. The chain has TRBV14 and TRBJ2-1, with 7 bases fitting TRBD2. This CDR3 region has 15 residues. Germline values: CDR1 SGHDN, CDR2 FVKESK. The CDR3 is CASSPLREEDNGQFF. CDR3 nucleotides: TGTGCCAGCAGCCCCCTCCGGGAGGAAGACAATGGGCAGTTCTTC.

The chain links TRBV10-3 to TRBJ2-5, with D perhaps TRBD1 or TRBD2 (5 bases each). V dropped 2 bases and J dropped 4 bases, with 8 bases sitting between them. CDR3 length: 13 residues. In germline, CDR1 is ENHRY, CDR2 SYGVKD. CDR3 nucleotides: TGTGCCATCAGTGAGATGGGGGTAGAGACCCAGTACTTC. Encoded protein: CAISEMGVETQYF.

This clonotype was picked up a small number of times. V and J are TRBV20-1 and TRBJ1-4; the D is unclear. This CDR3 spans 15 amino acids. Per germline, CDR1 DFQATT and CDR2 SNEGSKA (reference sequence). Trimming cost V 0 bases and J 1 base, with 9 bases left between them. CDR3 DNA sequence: TGCAGTGCTAGAGATTTCCGGAGAACTAATGAAAAACTGTTTTTT. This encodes CSARDFRRTNEKLFF.

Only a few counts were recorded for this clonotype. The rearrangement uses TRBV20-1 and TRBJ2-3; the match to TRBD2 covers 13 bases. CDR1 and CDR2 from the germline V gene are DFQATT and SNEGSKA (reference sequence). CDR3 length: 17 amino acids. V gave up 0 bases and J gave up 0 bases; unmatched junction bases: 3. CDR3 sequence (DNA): TGCAGTGCTAGAGATCAGGGACTAGCGGGGAGCACAGATACGCAGTATTTT. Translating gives CSARDQGLAGSTDTQYF.

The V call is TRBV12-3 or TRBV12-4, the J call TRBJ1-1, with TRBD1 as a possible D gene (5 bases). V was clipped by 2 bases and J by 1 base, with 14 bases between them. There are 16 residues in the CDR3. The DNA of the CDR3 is TGTGCCAGCAGTTTACCACCAGGGACCCAGAACACTGAAGCTTTCTTT. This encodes CASSLPPGTQNTEAFF.

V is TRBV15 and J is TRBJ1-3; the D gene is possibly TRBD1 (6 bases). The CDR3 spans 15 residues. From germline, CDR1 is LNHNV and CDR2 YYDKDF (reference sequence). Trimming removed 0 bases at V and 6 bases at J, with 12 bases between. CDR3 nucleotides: TGTGCCACCAGCAGAGATAGCAGGGGCCTAAACACCATATATTTT. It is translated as CATSRDSRGLNTIYF.

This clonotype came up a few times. The CDR3 here is CASTEGRVGFSTDTQYF. CDR3 in DNA: TGTGCCAGTACGGAGGGACGAGTTGGGTTTAGCACAGATACGCAGTATTTT. V gene TRBV12-3 or TRBV12-4 combines with J gene TRBJ2-3, with D possibly TRBD2 on 6 matching bases. V gave up 9 bases and J gave up 0 bases, with 22 bases separating them. The CDR3 spans 17 residues.

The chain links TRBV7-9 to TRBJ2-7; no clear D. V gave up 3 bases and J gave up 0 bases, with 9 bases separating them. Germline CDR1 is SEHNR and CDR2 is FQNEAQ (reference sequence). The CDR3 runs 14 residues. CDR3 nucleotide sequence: TGTGCCAGCAGCTTTTTACAGAACTCCTACGAGCAGTACTTC. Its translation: CASSFLQNSYEQYF.

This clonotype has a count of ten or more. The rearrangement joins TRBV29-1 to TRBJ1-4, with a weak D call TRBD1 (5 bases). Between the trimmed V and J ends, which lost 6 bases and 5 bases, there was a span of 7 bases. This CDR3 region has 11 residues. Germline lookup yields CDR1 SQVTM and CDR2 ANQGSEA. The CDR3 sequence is CSVWGNEKLFF. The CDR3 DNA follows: TGCAGCGTATGGGGGAATGAAAAACTGTTTTTT. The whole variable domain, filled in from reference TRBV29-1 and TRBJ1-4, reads SAVISQKPSRDICQRGTSLTIQCQVDSQVTMMFWYRQQPGQSLTLIATANQGSEATYESGFVIDKFPISRPNLTFSTLTVSNMSPEDSSIYLCSVWGNEKLFFGSGTQLSVL.

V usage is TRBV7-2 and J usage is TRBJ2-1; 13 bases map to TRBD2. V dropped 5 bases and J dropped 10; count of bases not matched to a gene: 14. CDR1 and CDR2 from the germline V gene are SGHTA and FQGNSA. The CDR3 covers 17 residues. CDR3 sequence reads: CASSNAGTSGVSGEQFF. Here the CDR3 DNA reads TGTGCCAGCAGCAACGCCGGGACTAGCGGGGTATCGGGAGAGCAGTTCTTC.

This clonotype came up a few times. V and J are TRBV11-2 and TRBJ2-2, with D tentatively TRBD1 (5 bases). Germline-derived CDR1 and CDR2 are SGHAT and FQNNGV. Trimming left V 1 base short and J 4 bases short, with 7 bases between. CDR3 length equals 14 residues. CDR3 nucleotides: TGTGCCAGCAGCTTAGCCAGGGCCACCGGGGAGCTGTTTTTT. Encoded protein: CASSLARATGELFF.

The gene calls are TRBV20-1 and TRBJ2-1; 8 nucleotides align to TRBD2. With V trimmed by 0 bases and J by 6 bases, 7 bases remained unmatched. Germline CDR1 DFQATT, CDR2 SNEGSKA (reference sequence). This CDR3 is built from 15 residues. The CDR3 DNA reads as TGCAGTGCTAGAGATCAAATCGGGGGGGCCAATGAGCAGTTCTTC. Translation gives CSARDQIGGANEQFF.

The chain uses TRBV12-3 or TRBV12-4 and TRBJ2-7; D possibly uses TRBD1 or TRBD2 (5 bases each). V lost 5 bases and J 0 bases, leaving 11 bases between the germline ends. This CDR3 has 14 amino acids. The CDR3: CASSVRDHSYEQYF. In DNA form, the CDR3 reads TGTGCCAGCAGTGTACGGGACCACTCCTACGAGCAGTACTTC.

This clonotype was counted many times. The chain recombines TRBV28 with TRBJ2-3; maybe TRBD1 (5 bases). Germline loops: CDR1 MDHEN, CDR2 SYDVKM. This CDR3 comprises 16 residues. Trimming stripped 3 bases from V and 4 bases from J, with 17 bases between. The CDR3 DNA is TGTGCCAGCAGTTTGGGGCACGGATGGGGCGCAGATACGCAGTATTTT. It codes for CASSLGHGWGADTQYF.

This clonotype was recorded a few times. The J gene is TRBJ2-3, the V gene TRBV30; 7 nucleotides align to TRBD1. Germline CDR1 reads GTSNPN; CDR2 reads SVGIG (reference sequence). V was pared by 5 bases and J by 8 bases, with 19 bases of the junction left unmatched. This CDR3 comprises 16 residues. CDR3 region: CAWSLGQTHITGTQYF. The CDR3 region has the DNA TGTGCCTGGTCATTGGGACAGACCCACATCACCGGTACGCAGTATTTT.

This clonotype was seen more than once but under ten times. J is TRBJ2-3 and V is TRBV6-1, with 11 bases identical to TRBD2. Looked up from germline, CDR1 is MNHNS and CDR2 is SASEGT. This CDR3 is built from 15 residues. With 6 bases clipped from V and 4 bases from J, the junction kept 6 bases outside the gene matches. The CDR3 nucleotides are TGTGCCAGCAGCGAGGGACTAGCGGCGCCAGATACGCAGTATTTT. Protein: CASSEGLAAPDTQYF.